These 5 T cell receptor beta chains originate from one sample sequenced in a study of T cell repertoires in cytomegalovirus infection. These TCRs are of unknown antigen specificity. MiXCR, run by TCRdb on the reads, gives a single entry per CDR3 protein. The sample contains around 100,000 distinct CDR3 sequences, 10% of which appear only once. The sequenced sample consisted of PBMCs, sequenced either directly or after in vitro stimulation (not recorded which). Every receptor here comes from a human donor in good health (CMV status not recorded). Some clones in this sample may be carry-over from other donors' samples.

The gene calls are TRBV28 and TRBJ2-5; 10 bases are a match to TRBD1. The length of the CDR3 is 16 residues. In germline, CDR1 is MDHEN, CDR2 SYDVKM. V was pared by 6 bases and J by 3 bases, with 10 bases of the junction left unmatched. CDR3 in amino acids: CASRDLPGQGKETQYF. The CDR3 region has the DNA TGTGCCAGCAGGGATCTTCCGGGACAGGGGAAAGAGACCCAGTACTTC.

This chain links TRBV7-6 with TRBJ2-1; D ambiguous. Germline loops: CDR1 SGHVS, CDR2 FNYEAQ. The CDR3 has 13 residues. V dropped 0 bases and J dropped 9 bases, with 9 bases sitting between them. The CDR3 DNA reads as TGTGCCAGCAGCTTAGCCGATCGGAGTGAGCAGTTCTTC. Protein sequence: CASSLADRSEQFF.

The chain is built from TRBV2 and TRBJ2-3, with 8 bases lining up with TRBD2. The CDR3 contains 14 residues. Germline CDR1 and CDR2: SNHLY and FYNNEI. V lost 5 bases to trimming and J lost 6 bases; unmatched junction nucleotides: 7. CDR3 in DNA: TGTGCCAGCAGTCCGGGACTAGTTTCGGATACGCAGTATTTT. It translates to CASSPGLVSDTQYF.

This clonotype was observed at least ten times. This chain joins TRBV7-2 and TRBJ2-3; 9 bases fit TRBD2. Germline V gene sequence: CDR1 SGHTA, CDR2 FQGNSA. This CDR3 is built from 16 residues. Germline trimming cut 4 bases from V and 3 bases from J; bases unmatched to any gene: 8. The CDR3 is CASSSLPSGMTDTQYF. The DNA for the CDR3 is TGTGCCAGCAGCTCCCTACCTAGCGGGATGACAGATACGCAGTATTTT.

This clonotype was recorded many times. The gene calls are TRBV5-1 and TRBJ2-1, with TRBD2 matching 12 bases. The CDR3 loop spans 14 amino acids. The germline V gene has CDR1 SGHRS and CDR2 YFSETQ. J was trimmed by 7 bases and V by 4 bases; bases with no gene match: 3. The CDR3 spells CASSRGLAGNEQFF. CDR3 nucleotides: TGCGCCAGCAGCCGAGGACTAGCGGGAAATGAGCAGTTCTTC.